A single sample is the source of the 2 T cell receptor beta chains below, sequenced in a study of human T cells and chemical hapten exposure. Specified time point: pre-sensitization, week 0. Treatment here: therapeutic diphenylcyclopropenone sensitization with weekly scalp DPC. TCRdb fed the RACE reads into MiXCR, producing one record per CDR3 protein. This table holds about 80,000 distinct CDR3 sequences, roughly 15% found once. Here the sequenced sample was whole blood, taken in connection with sensitization to the hapten diphenylcyclopropenone (DPC). The receptors derive from a woman aged 45-65 years with alopecia areata. Some clones in this sample may be carry-over from other donors' samples.

Only a few counts were recorded for this clonotype. The chain couples TRBV19 to TRBJ1-1; TRBD1 matches 8 bases. Trimming removed 6 bases from V and 2 bases from J; junction bases left unmatched: 5. CDR1 and CDR2 (germline): LNHDA, SQIVND (reference sequence). The CDR3 covers 14 residues. The CDR3 sequence is CASSPTGGNTEAFF. As DNA, the CDR3 is TGTGCCAGTAGCCCCACAGGGGGTAACACTGAAGCTTTCTTT.

In this sample, this clonotype turned up a few times. V and J are TRBV7-2 and TRBJ1-3; D gene uncertain. The CDR3 is 15 amino acids. Germline V gives CDR1 SGHTA, CDR2 FQGNSA. With 1 base removed from V and 0 bases from J, the gap between germline ends came to 7 bases. Here the CDR3 reads CASSLGPSSGNTIYF. Here the CDR3 DNA reads TGTGCCAGCAGCTTAGGGCCGAGCTCTGGAAACACCATATATTTT.